What follows are 14 T cell receptor beta chains derived from one specimen sequenced in a study of OX40 agonist ivuxolimab in advanced cancers. Receptors were amplified or captured by the immunoSEQ multiplex PCR assay. Held by TCRdb, this immuneACCESS table contains in-frame sequences only and omits some clones. Under half of the omission traces to an unresolved V gene where checked; the cause of the rest is unknown. The sample table records fewer than 120,000 clones; 89% of these occur just once. The ten biggest clones cover less than 0.35% of the sample. The sample was CD4+ or CD8+ T cells sorted from blood, taken in a trial of the OX40 agonist ivuxolimab. The receptors were gathered from an adult with an advanced solid tumor such as melanoma, head and neck, liver or kidney cancer.

The chain carries TRBV19 and TRBJ1-2, with a weak D call TRBD1 (5 bases). The CDR3 sequence is 14 residues long. Germline V gene sequence: CDR1 LNHDA, CDR2 SQIVND (reference sequence). The V end lost 5 bases, the J end lost 0 bases, and 10 bases lay between the germline ends. CDR3 protein: CASSDSVANYGYTF. In DNA form, the CDR3 reads TGTGCCAGTAGTGACAGCGTAGCTAACTATGGCTACACCTTC.

The rearrangement links TRBV30 to TRBJ2-7; TRBD1 agrees at 9 bases. The CDR3 runs 15 residues. The germline CDR1 and CDR2 sequences are GTSNPN and SVGIG (reference sequence). V trimming: 1 base; J trimming: 3 bases; junction bases outside the gene matches: 7. The CDR3 region is CAWSDPGQGRYEQYF. CDR3 DNA sequence: TGTGCCTGGAGTGATCCGGGACAGGGTCGCTACGAGCAGTACTTC.

The chain has TRBV5-4 and TRBJ2-5; TRBD1 matches at 12 bases. The CDR3 covers 16 residues. Germline-derived CDR1 and CDR2 are SGHNT and YYREEE (reference sequence). V trimming: 0 bases; J trimming: 5 bases; junction bases outside the gene matches: 5. The CDR3 loop reads CASSLGDRGPRETQYF. Here the CDR3 DNA reads TGTGCCAGCAGCTTGGGGGACAGGGGGCCACGGGAGACCCAGTACTTC.

The CDR3 sequence is CATQIRDTGTYEQYF. CDR3 DNA: TGTGCCACCCAAATCCGGGACACTGGAACCTACGAGCAGTACTTC. The chain is built from TRBV6-1 and TRBJ2-7; TRBD1 is a possible D gene (6 bases). Trimming stripped 10 bases from V and 2 bases from J, with 21 bases between. The CDR3 runs to 15 residues. Germline lookup yields CDR1 MNHNS and CDR2 SASEGT.

The genes are TRBV5-1 and TRBJ1-4; D not resolved. CDR3 length: 14 amino acids. The germline V and J ends were trimmed by 6 bases and 3 bases, with 12 bases remaining between them. Germline V gives CDR1 SGHRS, CDR2 YFSETQ. CDR3 sequence (DNA): TGCGCCAGCACCCCTGGAGGGCCTAATGAAAAACTGTTTTTT. Its protein product is CASTPGGPNEKLFF.

This chain links TRBV5-5 with TRBJ1-1, with TRBD1 matching over 8 bases. V was pared by 2 bases and J by 12 bases, with 9 bases of the junction left unmatched. The V gene's germline CDR1 is SGHKS and CDR2 YYEKEE (reference sequence). The CDR3 is 13 residues long. CDR3 bases: TGTGCCAGCAGCTTATCGACAGGGGATGACCCTTTCTTT. Protein product: CASSLSTGDDPFF.

The chain carries TRBV4-2 and TRBJ1-4; D perhaps matches TRBD1 (6 bases). V lost 4 bases, J lost 0 bases, and 6 bases lay in between. Germline V CDR1 and CDR2: LGHNA, YNFKEQ. The length of the CDR3 is 14 residues. CDR3 DNA: TGTGCCAGCAGCCGACAGGCAACTAATGAAAAACTGTTTTTT. Translating it yields CASSRQATNEKLFF.

The chain carries TRBV5-1 and TRBJ1-1, with TRBD1 as a possible D gene (6 bases). Trimming stripped 6 bases from V and 1 base from J, with 16 bases between. The CDR3 runs 15 residues. Germline V CDR1 and CDR2: SGHRS, YFSETQ. The DNA of the CDR3 is TGCGCCAGCACCACAGGGAACGCAAGGAACACTGAAGCTTTCTTT. As protein: CASTTGNARNTEAFF.

This rearrangement joins TRBV9 to TRBJ1-3, with 9 bases matching TRBD1. Germline values: CDR1 SGDLS, CDR2 YYNGEE. The CDR3 has 15 amino acids. The V gene end was trimmed by 4 bases and the J gene end by 1 base; junction bases not matched to a gene: 3. CDR3 residues: CASSLTGGSGNTIYF. The CDR3 DNA is TGTGCCAGCAGCCTGACAGGGGGATCTGGAAACACCATATATTTT.

V usage is TRBV19 and J usage is TRBJ1-4, with 8 nucleotides matching TRBD1. Germline V gene sequence: CDR1 LNHDA, CDR2 SQIVND (reference sequence). The CDR3 consists of 14 residues. V lost 4 bases to trimming and J lost 7 bases; unmatched junction nucleotides: 5. The CDR3 nucleotides are TGTGCCAGTAGTACACAGGGGGGCCGTGAAAAACTGTTTTTT. Translating it yields CASSTQGGREKLFF.

The gene calls are TRBV19 and TRBJ2-7, with D unclear. This CDR3 spans 13 amino acids. Trimming stripped 6 bases from V and 3 bases from J, with 12 bases between. Germline assignment: CDR1 LNHDA and CDR2 SQIVND (reference sequence). Here the CDR3 DNA reads TGTGCCAGTAGGGGGTTGGAGATCTACGAGCAGTACTTC. This translates into CASRGLEIYEQYF. The whole variable domain, filled in from reference TRBV19 and TRBJ2-7, reads DGGITQSPKYLFRKEGQNVTLSCEQNLNHDAMYWYRQDPGQGLRLIYYSQIVNDFQKGDIAEGYSVSREKKESFPLTVTSAQKNPTAFYLCASRGLEIYEQYFGPGTRLTVT.

V is TRBV5-8 and J is TRBJ2-3; possibly TRBD2 for D (5 bases). Trimming cost V 3 bases and J 3 bases, with 14 bases left between them. Germline V CDR1 and CDR2: SGHTS, YDEGEE. The CDR3 totals 15 residues. In nucleotides, the CDR3 is TGTGCCAGCAGCTCGGGGAGAACTGGGACAGATACGCAGTATTTT. Protein product: CASSSGRTGTDTQYF.

The chain is built from TRBV19 and TRBJ2-7; D may match TRBD1 or TRBD2 (6 bases each). This CDR3 comprises 16 residues. Germline values: CDR1 LNHDA, CDR2 SQIVND (reference sequence). Trimming took off 3 bases at V and 6 bases at J, with 21 bases between the two ends. CDR3 loop: CASSMQGRWPSLEQYF. CDR3 in DNA: TGTGCCAGTAGTATGCAGGGGAGGTGGCCCTCTCTCGAGCAGTACTTC.

This sequence joins TRBV19 and TRBJ1-2; D not certain. The V end lost 5 bases, the J end lost 10 bases, and 11 bases lay between the germline ends. This CDR3 comprises 11 residues. CDR1 is LNHDA, CDR2 SQIVND, per germline (reference sequence). CDR3 in amino acids: CASSLRGNYTF. As DNA, the CDR3 is TGTGCCAGTAGTCTAAGAGGGAACTACACCTTC.